Listed below are T cell receptor beta chains from one sample, sequenced in a study of T cell changes during pregnancy in multiple sclerosis. Sequencing used immunoSEQ multiplex PCR; TCRdb keeps in-frame clones, though not all of them. The sample yields nearly 110,000 clones, more than 80% seen once. The sample consisted of peripheral blood, taken before pregnancy. These receptors all come from a female donor with multiple sclerosis, enrolled in a pregnancy study. Each CDR3 is given without its conserved first and last residue. A D gene is named only where the DNA matches it firmly. Clone size, where shown, is once, few, many, or a class for clones that have expanded.

NA	NA	TRBV7-2	TRBJ1-5	ASRIYAGPSQPQH
NA	NA	TRBV11-3	TRBJ1-3	ASSSTSLSGNTIY
NA	TRBD1	TRBV5-1	TRBJ2-3	ASSFGQGTDTQY
NA	TRBD2	TRBV9	TRBJ2-7	ASSVASGSPYEQY
NA	NA	TRBV7-6	TRBJ2-1	ASSLLGEQF
NA	NA	TRBV7-6	TRBJ1-6	ASSSDSPLH
NA	NA	TRBV6-1	TRBJ1-6	ASSPTVGLSPLH
NA	TRBD1	TRBV11-3	TRBJ2-1	ASSSGQGLISYNEQF
NA	NA	TRBV5-4	TRBJ2-5	ASSLKDIQETQY
NA	NA	TRBV15	TRBJ2-1	ATSRDVQGYNEQF
NA	NA	TRBV28	TRBJ1-5	ASSLGSLSNQPQH
NA	NA	TRBV6-4	TRBJ1-1	ASSLTGNTEAF
NA	TRBD2	TRBV7-3	TRBJ2-2	ASSLLSGSDTGELF
NA	NA	TRBV5-1	TRBJ2-1	ASSLSSDEQF
NA	NA	TRBV28	TRBJ2-3	ASSLPGQDTQY
NA	TRBD2	TRBV7-9	TRBJ2-5	ASSLAAGQETQY
NA	NA	TRBV4-1	TRBJ1-6	ASSQGLRVSYNSPLH
NA	TRBD1	TRBV4-3	TRBJ1-1	ASSQHGTGRTEAF
NA	NA	TRBV6-6	TRBJ2-3	ASSGGQRSTDTQY
NA	TRBD1	TRBV11-3	TRBJ2-7	ASSLVRAGGQNEQY
NA	NA	TRBV29-1	TRBJ2-1	SVFVWAGSNNEQF
NA	TRBD1	TRBV9	TRBJ1-6	ASSVKGAGNSPLH
NA	NA	TRBV7-6	TRBJ2-7	ASSLSLAPSSYEQY
NA	NA	TRBV4-1	TRBJ2-1	ASSHLRGYNEQF
NA	TRBD1	TRBV19	TRBJ1-2	ATSGTGVRGYT
few	NA	TRBV6-6	TRBJ1-1	ASRAANTEAF
NA	TRBD2	TRBV29-1	TRBJ2-7	SVERSSGSSEQY
NA	NA	TRBV18	TRBJ1-2	ASSPLGAGANYGYT
few	TRBD2	TRBV2	TRBJ2-7	ASSGGVGGTYEQY
NA	TRBD1	TRBV27	TRBJ1-1	ASILYIPGQGISGETEAF
NA	TRBD2	TRBV5-1	TRBJ2-5	ASSLGTSGRLRSETQY
NA	NA	TRBV27	TRBJ2-1	ASIGRAHNEQF
once	TRBD2	TRBV6-4	TRBJ2-6	ASSAFSGGAGANVLT
NA	NA	TRBV6-1	TRBJ1-3	ASSEDRPNFGNTIY
NA	NA	TRBV18	TRBJ2-2	ASSTGTPTTGELF
NA	TRBD1	TRBV25-1	TRBJ1-3	ASSESYRGSGNTIY
NA	TRBD2	TRBV30	TRBJ2-7	ACDRGGGSSYEQY
NA	NA	TRBV10-3	TRBJ2-7	AISEQGPYEQY
NA	NA	TRBV6-5	TRBJ1-1	ASRPPGFKNTEAF
NA	TRBD1	TRBV4-1	TRBJ2-5	ASSQDFAAGQGYQETQY
NA	TRBD2	TRBV28	TRBJ2-7	ASSLVLAGEGTTYEQY
NA	TRBD1	TRBV5-8	TRBJ2-7	ASSLEVGRGRYEQY
NA	TRBD1	TRBV7-3	TRBJ2-1	ASSESRAGGYNEQF
NA	TRBD1	TRBV9	TRBJ2-7	ASSAPPPGQGGPHEQY
once	TRBD1	TRBV12-5	TRBJ2-7	ASGRPGTGTGEQY
NA	NA	TRBV5-6	TRBJ1-1	ASSSPGGAGSTEAF
NA	NA	TRBV19	TRBJ2-3	ASSIGQSSTDTQY
NA	TRBD1	TRBV27	TRBJ1-4	ASSRYRGRDEKLF
NA	NA	TRBV6-7	TRBJ1-5	ASSRGGNNQPQH